The clone carrying this T cell receptor (beta chain) has a handful of counts. Relative to the germline gene, one junction end is altered; a read error may explain this. This entry belongs to a study of Graves' ophthalmopathy and Graves' hyperthyroidism. For repertoire sequencing, the TCR beta CDR3 regions were amplified from RNA transcripts. Amplification began with first-round RT-PCR using HTBI primers, then second-round multiplex PCR was performed. MiXCR, applied by TCRdb to the multiplex PCR reads, yields one record per CDR3 protein. The sample lists approximately 700,000 distinct CDR3 sequences, 40% seen once, with approximately 43% in the top ten. Germline V lookup: CDR1 KGHDR, CDR2 SFDVKD. CDR3 length equals 15 residues.

The chain couples TRBV24-1 to TRBJ1-5; 9 bases are a match to TRBD1. This clonotype was obtained from an adult man with Graves' ophthalmopathy. Sequencing used peripheral blood. The CDR3 region is CASSSPGQGHQPQHF. In nucleotides, the CDR3 is TGTGCCAGCAGTTCGCCGGGACAGGGACACCAGCCCCAGCATTTT.